This T cell receptor (beta chain) was sequenced for a study of T cell repertoires in cytomegalovirus infection. Looking at the study overall: Evidence of both CMV infection and a matching HLA type came from public TCR beta signatures. Study-wide findings and caveats: The study identified carriers of CMV plus the relevant HLA from cumulative public TCR beta family frequency. CMV-specific TCR beta clonotypes restricted by HLA-C were the ones dominating the ex vivo response.

This clonotype was seen repeatedly, ten times or more. Its antigen is unknown. Using its own MiXCR run on the reads, TCRdb lists one record per CDR3 protein. The table lists about 140,000 distinct CDR3 sequences, 5.5% to 7% of them singletons. V was pared by 6 bases and J by 2 bases, with 17 bases between. The germline CDR1 and CDR2 sequences are MNHEY and SVGEGT. The CDR3 consists of 16 residues. Sequencing used PBMCs. The TCR sequence derives from a human donor in good health (CMV status not recorded). Some clones in this sample may be carry-over from other donors' samples. The rearrangement joins TRBV6-2 or TRBV6-3 to TRBJ1-5; D perhaps matches TRBD1 (5 bases). As DNA, the CDR3 is TGTGCCAGCAGAACCCCGGGGGTCGGCGGCAATCAGCCCCAGCATTTT. Translated, it gives CASRTPGVGGNQPQHF.